The 9 T cell receptor beta chains below were found in one sample sequenced in a study of T-cell memory formation after mild COVID-19. TCRdb re-analysed the 5' RACE reads in MiXCR, keeping a single row per CDR3 protein. The sample has about 140,000 distinct CDR3 sequences; about 14% are singletons. Sequencing input: PBMCs or a T cell subset sorted from them (not recorded which). The receptors derive from an adult woman who had mild COVID-19 (a few samples of this study predate the infection). Cell type and time point are not known.

The chain links TRBV24-1 to TRBJ2-2; 7 bases are a match to TRBD1. V was pared by 4 bases and J by 2 bases, with 3 bases of the junction left unmatched. The length of the CDR3 is 15 residues. Germline V CDR1 and CDR2: KGHDR, SFDVKD. The CDR3 protein is CATSEWDSNTGELFF. As DNA, the CDR3 is TGTGCCACCAGTGAATGGGACAGTAACACCGGGGAGCTGTTTTTT.

This rearrangement joins TRBV29-1 to TRBJ2-1; D might be TRBD1 (6 bases). The V end lost 5 bases, the J end lost 6 bases, and 17 bases lay between the germline ends. The CDR3 has 14 amino acids. Germline V CDR1 and CDR2: SQVTM, ANQGSEA. The CDR3 region is CSVPGVVSGNEQFF. CDR3 sequence (DNA): TGCAGCGTTCCAGGGGTGGTGAGTGGCAATGAGCAGTTCTTC.

This clonotype was recorded a few times. The chain combines TRBV6-5 with TRBJ1-5, with a tentative D call TRBD1 (6 bases). V was trimmed by 5 bases and J by 9 bases, leaving 14 bases between them. The CDR3 spans 13 residues. Germline V CDR1 and CDR2: MNHEY, SVGAGI. CDR3 coding DNA: TGTGCCAGCAGTCTACAGGGTATGGGGCCCCAGCATTTT. Translation gives CASSLQGMGPQHF.

The sample holds a few counts of this clonotype. The chain is built from TRBV2 and TRBJ2-1; no clear D gene. Germline V gene lookup returns CDR1 SNHLY and CDR2 FYNNEI. With 3 bases removed from V and 6 bases from J, the gap between germline ends came to 9 bases. This CDR3 is built from 13 residues. This CDR3 is CASSDPIFNEQFF. DNA of the CDR3: TGTGCCAGCAGTGACCCCATCTTCAATGAGCAGTTCTTC.

This clonotype came up many times. V is TRBV20-1 and J is TRBJ2-7, with 10 bases that match TRBD2. J gave up 0 bases and V 1 base, and 3 bases lay outside the gene matches. This CDR3 spans 15 amino acids. CDR1 and CDR2 from the germline V gene are DFQATT and SNEGSKA (reference sequence). Here the CDR3 reads CSARVASGSSYEQYF. The CDR3 nucleotides read TGCAGTGCTAGAGTTGCTAGCGGGAGCTCCTACGAGCAGTACTTC.

A remark on this clonotype: The junction differs from germline at one of its ends, possibly a read error. The chain carries TRBV10-3 and TRBJ2-1; D may be TRBD2 (6 bases). Germline values: CDR1 ENHRY, CDR2 SYGVKD. The CDR3 is 15 amino acids. The DNA for the CDR3 is TGTGCCATCAGTGTTGGCGGGACCTCCCACAATGAGCAGTTCTTC. Residues: CAISVGGTSHNEQFF.

The sample holds a few counts of this clonotype. The V call is TRBV29-1, the J call TRBJ2-7, with a possible D match to TRBD2 (7 bases). This CDR3 contains 13 residues. V lost 6 bases and J 4 bases, leaving 16 bases between the germline ends. Per the germline V gene, CDR1 is SQVTM and CDR2 is ANQGSEA. The CDR3 spells CSVGGLSWYEQYF. The CDR3 DNA reads as TGCAGCGTGGGGGGGCTAAGTTGGTACGAGCAGTACTTC.

J is TRBJ2-5 and V is TRBV6-1; the D call may be TRBD1 or TRBD2 (7 bases each). CDR1 and CDR2 (germline): MNHNS, SASEGT. The CDR3 covers 18 residues. Trimming stripped 3 bases from V and 2 bases from J, with 22 bases between. The CDR3 DNA is TGTGCCAGCAGTGAGCCTCCTCCTGGGACAGCGGGGCAAGAGACCCAGTACTTC. It codes for CASSEPPPGTAGQETQYF.

In its sample, this clonotype was seen a few times. The chain employs TRBV30 and TRBJ2-2; D remains unclear. The CDR3 length is 11 residues. Germline V CDR1 and CDR2: GTSNPN, SVGIG (reference sequence). Trimming removed 4 bases at V and 5 bases at J, with 5 bases between. In DNA, the CDR3 is TGTGCCTGGACAGAAACCGGGGAGCTGTTTTTT. As protein: CAWTETGELFF.